This T cell receptor (beta chain) was sequenced during a study of PD-L1 blockade in urothelial cancer. Study at large: In about 2014 therapy began: atezolizumab 1,200 mg intravenously every 3 weeks. The median T cell count in blood samples was over 140,000.

The CDR3 is 15 residues long. Germline CDR1 is SEHNR and CDR2 is FQNEAQ (reference sequence). Trimming removed 5 bases at V and 1 base at J, with 11 bases between. About this clone: What it binds is unknown.

Data came from immunoSEQ multiplex PCR; TCRdb stores just in-frame clones and leaves some out. In the table there are about 100,000 clones, around 85% of which are singletons. Study outcomes and limitations: Blood TCR clonality below the median before treatment was a predictor of better survival.

The sequence was obtained from a man between 50 and 59 years old with urothelial cancer. The chain links TRBV7-9 to TRBJ2-2, with a tentative D call TRBD1 (6 bases). Material: PBMCs, obtained around atezolizumab (anti-PD-L1) treatment. The CDR3 nucleotides are TGTGCCAGCAGCCCCCGGACAGTGAACACCGGGGAGCTGTTTTTT. Amino acids: CASSPRTVNTGELFF.